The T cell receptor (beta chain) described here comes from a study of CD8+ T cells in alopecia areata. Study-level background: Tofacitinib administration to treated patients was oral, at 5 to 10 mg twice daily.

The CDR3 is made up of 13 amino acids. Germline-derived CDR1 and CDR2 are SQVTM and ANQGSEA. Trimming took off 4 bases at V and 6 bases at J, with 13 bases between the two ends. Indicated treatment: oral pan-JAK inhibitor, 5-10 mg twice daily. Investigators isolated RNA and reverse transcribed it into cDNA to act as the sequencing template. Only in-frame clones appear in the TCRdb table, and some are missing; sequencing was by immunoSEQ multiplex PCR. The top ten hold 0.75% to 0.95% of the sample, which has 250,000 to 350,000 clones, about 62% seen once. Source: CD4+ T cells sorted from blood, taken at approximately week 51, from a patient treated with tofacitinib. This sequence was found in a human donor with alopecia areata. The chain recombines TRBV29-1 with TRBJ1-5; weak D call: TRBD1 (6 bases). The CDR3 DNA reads TGCAGCGTTGGAGGGGGGGCTAGTCAGCCCCAGCATTTT. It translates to CSVGGGASQPQHF.